This T cell receptor beta chain is from a study of EBV T-cell therapy then PD-1 blockade in nasopharyngeal carcinoma. Repertoires were generated with immunoSEQ multiplex PCR, while TCRdb's copy carries only in-frame clones and drops some. The sample yields under 25,000 clones, around 82% seen once. Indicated treatment: AdE1-LMPpoly-expanded autologous EBV-specific T-cell therapy followed by anti-PD-1 nivolumab. Per the germline V gene, CDR1 is LNHDA and CDR2 is SQIVND (reference sequence). CDR3 size: 14 residues. Trimming left V 3 bases short and J 2 bases short, with 8 bases between. Comments on this clone: Its cognate antigen is unknown.

The sequences come from CD8+ T cells from blood, collected at roughly day 32 from a patient whose treatment included autologous EBV-specific T cells and nivolumab. The receptor was derived from a man aged 40-55 years with nasopharyngeal carcinoma. This chain connects TRBV19 to TRBJ1-3; D possibly corresponds to TRBD1 (5 bases). This chain's CDR3 is CASSIGGTGNTIYF. DNA for the CDR3: TGTGCCAGTAGTATTGGGGGGACTGGAAACACCATATATTTT.